This is a list of T cell receptor beta chains from one sample in a study of CXCR3-negative and CXCR3-positive naive CD8 T cells. TCRdb re-called the 5' RACE reads and catalogs CDR3 proteins one per entry, DNA excluded. This table holds more than 75,000 distinct CDR3 sequences. The sequencing sample was made of naive CXCR3+ CD8+ T cells from blood. These receptors were collected from a human donor in good health. Some clones in this sample may be carry-over from other donors' samples. CDR3s include the opening cysteine and the closing phenylalanine or tryptophan. The order of the fields is V gene, J gene, CDR3 protein.

v_call: TRBV25-1; j_call: TRBJ2-1; cdr3_aa: CASSEFYREGSYNEQFF
v_call: TRBV5-4; j_call: TRBJ1-1; cdr3_aa: CASSLDSGNTEAFF
v_call: TRBV4-3; j_call: TRBJ2-7; cdr3_aa: CASSQAIQGNYEQYF
v_call: TRBV6-5; j_call: TRBJ2-7; cdr3_aa: CASSLGSSYEQYF
v_call: TRBV29-1; j_call: TRBJ1-1; cdr3_aa: CSVVGRDRGTGGTEAFF
v_call: TRBV12-3/TRBV12-4; j_call: TRBJ2-2; cdr3_aa: CASSLGSRGGGTGELFF
v_call: TRBV6-1; j_call: TRBJ2-1; cdr3_aa: CASVRYISYNEQFF
v_call: TRBV20-1; j_call: TRBJ2-1; cdr3_aa: CSAGFASSYNEQFF
v_call: TRBV7-8; j_call: TRBJ2-4; cdr3_aa: CASSSGLGKNIQYF
v_call: TRBV29-1; j_call: TRBJ2-7; cdr3_aa: CSVEKPGPRAYEQYF
v_call: TRBV7-8; j_call: TRBJ2-5; cdr3_aa: CASSARSEGLEQTQYF
v_call: TRBV12-3/TRBV12-4; j_call: TRBJ2-2; cdr3_aa: CASSYWGPNTGELFF
v_call: TRBV28; j_call: TRBJ2-1; cdr3_aa: CASSKGDRVVNEQFF
v_call: TRBV6-1; j_call: TRBJ2-3; cdr3_aa: CASSEVAADTQYF
v_call: TRBV5-4; j_call: TRBJ1-4; cdr3_aa: CASSGDQYQFF
v_call: TRBV28; j_call: TRBJ2-3; cdr3_aa: CASRGASDSSTDTQYF
v_call: TRBV28; j_call: TRBJ2-7; cdr3_aa: CASRSDRVGTYEQYF
v_call: TRBV7-3; j_call: TRBJ2-7; cdr3_aa: CASSLMGPPGIREQYF
v_call: TRBV15; j_call: TRBJ1-5; cdr3_aa: CATSREGASNQPQHF
v_call: TRBV20-1; j_call: TRBJ2-1; cdr3_aa: CSARDSGGGYPNEQFF
v_call: TRBV19; j_call: TRBJ2-1; cdr3_aa: CASKDPSSYNEQFF
v_call: TRBV5-6; j_call: TRBJ2-1; cdr3_aa: CASSLTTSSYNEQFF
v_call: TRBV15; j_call: TRBJ2-5; cdr3_aa: CATSSQPLAGGPETQYF
v_call: TRBV27; j_call: TRBJ2-2; cdr3_aa: CASSFPGSGELFF
v_call: TRBV6-5; j_call: TRBJ2-1; cdr3_aa: CASSPDPQVYNEQFF
v_call: TRBV29-1; j_call: TRBJ2-2; cdr3_aa: CSVEAENTGELFF
v_call: TRBV6-6; j_call: TRBJ2-5; cdr3_aa: CTAGSSQETQYF
v_call: TRBV4-1; j_call: TRBJ2-1; cdr3_aa: CASSHPGLANLEQFF
v_call: TRBV2; j_call: TRBJ2-3; cdr3_aa: CASILQGTRNSDTQYF
v_call: TRBV7-2; j_call: TRBJ2-1; cdr3_aa: CASSPSGGPYNEQFF